The TCR beta chain under discussion was sequenced for a study of cytomegalovirus exposure and HLA in healthy donors. Study-wide results and caveats: In a later analysis, TCR beta V- and J-gene trimming was associated with a missense DCLRE1C variant.

It was with 60 Vbeta and 13 Jbeta primers that the PCR ran. Generated by immunoSEQ multiplex PCR, the TCRdb table keeps only in-frame clones and is missing some. The top ten hold 20% to 25% of the sample, which has more than 90,000 clones, around 80% seen once. Of note for this clone: The antigen is unknown.

Trimming pared 2 bases from V and 0 bases from J, leaving 2 bases between. The germline gives CDR1 SNHLY, CDR2 FYNNEI. The CDR3 runs to 13 residues. The sample comprised PBMCs. The origin of this receptor is a man aged 30-40 years in good health and CMV-seropositive. The V gene is TRBV2, the J gene TRBJ1-5; D gene uncertain. CDR3 sequence reads: CASSEYSNQPQHF. The CDR3 bases are TGTGCCAGCAGTGAATATAGCAATCAGCCCCAGCATTTT.